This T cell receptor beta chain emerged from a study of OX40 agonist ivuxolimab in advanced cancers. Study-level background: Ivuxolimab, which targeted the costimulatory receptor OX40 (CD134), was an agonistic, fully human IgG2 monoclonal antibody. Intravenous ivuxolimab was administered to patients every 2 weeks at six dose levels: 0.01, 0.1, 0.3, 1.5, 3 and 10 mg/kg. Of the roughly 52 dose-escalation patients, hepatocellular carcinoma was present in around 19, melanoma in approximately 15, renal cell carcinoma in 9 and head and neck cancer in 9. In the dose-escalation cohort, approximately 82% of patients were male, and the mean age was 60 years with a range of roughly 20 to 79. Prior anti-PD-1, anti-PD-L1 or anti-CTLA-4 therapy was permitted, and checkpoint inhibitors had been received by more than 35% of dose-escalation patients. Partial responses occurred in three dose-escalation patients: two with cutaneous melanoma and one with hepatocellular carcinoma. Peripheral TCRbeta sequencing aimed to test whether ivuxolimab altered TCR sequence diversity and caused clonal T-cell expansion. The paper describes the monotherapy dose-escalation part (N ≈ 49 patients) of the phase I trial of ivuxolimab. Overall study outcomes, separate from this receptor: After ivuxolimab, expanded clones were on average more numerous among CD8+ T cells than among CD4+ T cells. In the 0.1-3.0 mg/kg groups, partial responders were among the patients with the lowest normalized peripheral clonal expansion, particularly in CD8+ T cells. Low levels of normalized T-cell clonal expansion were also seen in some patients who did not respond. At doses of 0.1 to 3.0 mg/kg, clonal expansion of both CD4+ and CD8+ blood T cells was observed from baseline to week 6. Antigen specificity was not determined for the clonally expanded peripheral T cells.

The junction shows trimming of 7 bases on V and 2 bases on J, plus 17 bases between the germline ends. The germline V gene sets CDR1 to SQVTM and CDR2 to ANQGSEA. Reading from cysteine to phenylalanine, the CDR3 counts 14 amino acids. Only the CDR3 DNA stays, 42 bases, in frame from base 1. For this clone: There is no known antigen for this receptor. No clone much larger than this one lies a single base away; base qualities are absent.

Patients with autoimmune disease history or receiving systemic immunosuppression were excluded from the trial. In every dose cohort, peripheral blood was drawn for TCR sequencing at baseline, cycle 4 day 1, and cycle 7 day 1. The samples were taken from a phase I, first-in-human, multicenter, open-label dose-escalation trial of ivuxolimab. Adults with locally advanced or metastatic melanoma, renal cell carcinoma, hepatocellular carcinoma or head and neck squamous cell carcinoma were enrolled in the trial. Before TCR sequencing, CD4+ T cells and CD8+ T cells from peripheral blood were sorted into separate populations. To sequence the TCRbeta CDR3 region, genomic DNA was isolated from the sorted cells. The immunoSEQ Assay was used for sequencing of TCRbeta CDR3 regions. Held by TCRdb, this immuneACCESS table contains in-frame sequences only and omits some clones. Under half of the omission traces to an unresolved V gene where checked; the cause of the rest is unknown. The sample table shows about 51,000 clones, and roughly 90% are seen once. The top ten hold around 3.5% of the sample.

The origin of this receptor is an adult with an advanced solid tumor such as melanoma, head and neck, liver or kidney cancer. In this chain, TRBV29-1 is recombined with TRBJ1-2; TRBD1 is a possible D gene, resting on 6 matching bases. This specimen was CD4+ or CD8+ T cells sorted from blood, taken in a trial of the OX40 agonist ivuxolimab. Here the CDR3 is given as CSARQDLRNYGYTF. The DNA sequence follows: TGCAGCGCTAGACAGGATCTACGCAACTATGGCTACACCTTC.